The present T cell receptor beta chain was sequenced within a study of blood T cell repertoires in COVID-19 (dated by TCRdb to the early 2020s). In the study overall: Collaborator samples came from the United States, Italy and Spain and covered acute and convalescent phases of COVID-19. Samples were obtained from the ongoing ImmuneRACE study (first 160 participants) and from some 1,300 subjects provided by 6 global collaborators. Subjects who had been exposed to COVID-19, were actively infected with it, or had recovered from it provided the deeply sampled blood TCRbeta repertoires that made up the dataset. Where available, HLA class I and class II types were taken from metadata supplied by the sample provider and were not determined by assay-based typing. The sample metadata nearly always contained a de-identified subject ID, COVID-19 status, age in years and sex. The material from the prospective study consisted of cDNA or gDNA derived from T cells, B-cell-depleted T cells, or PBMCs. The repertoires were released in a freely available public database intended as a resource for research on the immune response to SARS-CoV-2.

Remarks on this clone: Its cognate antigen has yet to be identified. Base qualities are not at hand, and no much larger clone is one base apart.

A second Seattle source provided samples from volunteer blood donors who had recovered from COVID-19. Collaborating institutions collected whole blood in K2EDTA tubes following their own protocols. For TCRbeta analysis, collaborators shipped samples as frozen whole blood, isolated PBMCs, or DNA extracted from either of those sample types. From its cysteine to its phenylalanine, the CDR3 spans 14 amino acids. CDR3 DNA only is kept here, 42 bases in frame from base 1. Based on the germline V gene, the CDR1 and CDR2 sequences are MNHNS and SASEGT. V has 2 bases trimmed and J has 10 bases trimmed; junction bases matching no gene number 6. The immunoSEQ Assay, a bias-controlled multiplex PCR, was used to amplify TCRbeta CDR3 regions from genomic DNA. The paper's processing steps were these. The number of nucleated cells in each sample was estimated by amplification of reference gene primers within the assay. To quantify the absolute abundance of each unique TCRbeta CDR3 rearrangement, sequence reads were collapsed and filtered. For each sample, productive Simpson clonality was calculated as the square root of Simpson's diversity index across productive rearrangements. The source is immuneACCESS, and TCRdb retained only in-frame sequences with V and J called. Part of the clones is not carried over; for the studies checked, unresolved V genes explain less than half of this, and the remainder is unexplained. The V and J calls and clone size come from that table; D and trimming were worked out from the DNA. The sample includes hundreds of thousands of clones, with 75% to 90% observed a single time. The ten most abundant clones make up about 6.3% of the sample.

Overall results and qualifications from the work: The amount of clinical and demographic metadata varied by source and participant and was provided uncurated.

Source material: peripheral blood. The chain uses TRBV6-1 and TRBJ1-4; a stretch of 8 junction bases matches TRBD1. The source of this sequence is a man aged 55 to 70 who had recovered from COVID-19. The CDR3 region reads CASSERQGKGKLFF. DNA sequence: TGTGCCAGCAGTGAAAGACAGGGGAAGGGAAAACTGTTTTTT.